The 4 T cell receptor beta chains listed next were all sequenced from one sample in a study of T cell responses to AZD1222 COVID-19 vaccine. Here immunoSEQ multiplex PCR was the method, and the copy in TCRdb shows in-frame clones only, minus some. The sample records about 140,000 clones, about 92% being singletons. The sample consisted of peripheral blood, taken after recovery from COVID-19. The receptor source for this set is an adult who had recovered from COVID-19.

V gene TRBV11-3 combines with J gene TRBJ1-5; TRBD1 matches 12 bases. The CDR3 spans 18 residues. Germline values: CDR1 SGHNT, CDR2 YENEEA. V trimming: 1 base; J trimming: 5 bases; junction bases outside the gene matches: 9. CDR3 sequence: CASSLALGTGGPYQPQHF. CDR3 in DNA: TGTGCCAGCAGCTTAGCCCTCGGGACAGGGGGCCCTTATCAGCCCCAGCATTTT.

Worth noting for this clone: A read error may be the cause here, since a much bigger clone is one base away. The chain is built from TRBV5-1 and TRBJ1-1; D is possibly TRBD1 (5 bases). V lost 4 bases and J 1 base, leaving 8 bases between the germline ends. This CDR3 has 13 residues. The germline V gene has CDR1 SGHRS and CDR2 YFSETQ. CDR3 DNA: TGCGCCAGCAGCGCTGGACAGAACACTGAAGCTTTCTTT. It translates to CASSAGQNTEAFF.

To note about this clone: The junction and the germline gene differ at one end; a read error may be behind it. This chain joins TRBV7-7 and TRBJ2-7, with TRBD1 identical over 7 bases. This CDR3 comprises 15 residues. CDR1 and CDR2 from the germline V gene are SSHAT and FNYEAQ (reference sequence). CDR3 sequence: CASSFRQGVTYEQYF. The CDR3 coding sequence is TGTGCTAGCAGCTTTCGACAGGGAGTTACCTACGAGCAGTACTTC.

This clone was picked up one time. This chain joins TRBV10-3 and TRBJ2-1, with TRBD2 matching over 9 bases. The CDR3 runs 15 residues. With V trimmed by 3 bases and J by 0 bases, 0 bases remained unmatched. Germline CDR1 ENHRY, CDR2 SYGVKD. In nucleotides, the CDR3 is TGTGCCATCAGTGATAGCGGGAGCTCCTACAATGAGCAGTTCTTC. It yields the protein CAISDSGSSYNEQFF.